The source of this TCR beta chain is a study of blood T cell repertoires in COVID-19. About the study: From T cells, B-cell-depleted T cells, or PBMCs came the material, which was cDNA or gDNA.

The CDR3 is made up of 16 amino acids. With V trimmed by 1 base and J by 4 bases, 6 bases remained unmatched. Germline V CDR1 and CDR2: LGHNA, YNFKEQ. Libraries were prepared by immunoSEQ multiplex PCR; TCRdb keeps only in-frame clonotypes and omits some of them. The data show roughly 100,000 clones, with 91% seen just once and 5% to 6.5% held by the top ten. The source material was peripheral blood. The sequence was collected from a human donor in a cohort sampled during active COVID-19. The chain recombines TRBV4-2 with TRBJ2-2; 7 nucleotides match TRBD2. This CDR3 is CASSQGVGGFTGELFF. CDR3 coding DNA: TGTGCCAGCAGCCAAGGGGTCGGGGGGTTCACCGGGGAGCTGTTTTTT.